Listed below are T cell receptor beta chains from one sample, sequenced in a study of T-cell reconstitution after alpha-beta-depleted transplantation in children. TCRdb re-derived calls from the PCR reads in MiXCR, one entry per CDR3 protein. The data show a few hundred thousand distinct CDR3 sequences, about an eighth seen once. Source: PBMCs, mostly from graft donor cells, taken 360 days after TCRalphabeta/CD19-depleted stem cell transplant. These receptors all come from a male patient between 5 and 17 years old who had a stem cell transplant for acute myeloid leukemia, so the T cells may come from the graft donor. CDR3s include the opening cysteine and the closing phenylalanine or tryptophan. D genes are given only for firm matches. The size entry is marked missing in some rows and otherwise reads once, few, many or a size class.

D gene	J gene	clone size	V gene	CDR3 protein	CDR3 DNA
NA	TRBJ2-1	many	TRBV28	CASSWANEQFF	TGTGCCAGCAGTTGGGCTAATGAGCAGTTCTTC
NA	TRBJ2-7	few	TRBV4-3	CASSQADRLGYEQYF	TGCGCCAGCAGCCAAGCTGACCGACTAGGCTACGAGCAGTACTTC
NA	TRBJ2-1	many	TRBV21-1	CASSKARREGRSYNEQFF	TGTGCCAGCAGCAAAGCCCGGCGGGAGGGGAGGTCCTACAATGAGCAGTTCTTC
NA	TRBJ2-5	NA	TRBV7-9	CASSSSRGVVNRETQYF	TGTGCCAGCAGCTCCTCCCGAGGGGTGGTTAACCGGGAGACCCAGTACTTC
TRBD1	TRBJ2-3	many	TRBV7-2	CASSRQGVTDTQYF	TGTGCCAGCAGCAGGCAGGGGGTGACAGATACGCAGTATTTT
NA	TRBJ1-5	NA	TRBV12-3/TRBV12-4	CASSFDSLNQPQHF	TGTGCCAGCAGTTTCGACAGCCTCAATCAGCCCCAGCATTTT
NA	TRBJ2-1	many	TRBV5-1	CASSLGAVYNEQFF	TGCGCCAGCAGCTTGGGTGCGGTTTACAATGAGCAGTTCTTC
NA	TRBJ1-5	NA	TRBV20-1	CSAKGYSNQPQHF	TGCAGTGCTAAAGGATATAGCAATCAGCCCCAGCATTTT
NA	TRBJ2-4	NA	TRBV7-9	CASSPPIRDPAKNIQYF	TGTGCCAGCAGCCCGCCCATACGGGACCCGGCCAAAAACATTCAGTACTTC
TRBD1	TRBJ2-2	NA	TRBV20-1	CSLPGQTNTGELFF	TGCAGCTTGCCGGGACAGACGAACACCGGGGAGCTGTTTTTT
NA	TRBJ2-3	many	TRBV21-1	CASSKSRLAYLTDTQYF	TGTGCCAGCAGCAAATCCCGACTAGCCTACCTTACAGATACGCAGTATTTT
TRBD1	TRBJ2-4	NA	TRBV7-9	CASSSPGTGINIQYF	TGTGCCAGCAGCTCCCCCGGGACAGGGATTAACATTCAGTACTTC
NA	TRBJ2-1	NA	TRBV30	CAWSVRRDNEQFF	TGTGCCTGGAGTGTACGACGGGACAATGAGCAGTTCTTC
NA	TRBJ1-2	NA	TRBV20-1	CSPLGTIEYGYTF	TGCAGTCCCCTCGGGACAATCGAATATGGCTACACCTTC
NA	TRBJ2-4	few	TRBV19	CASSIFPGLQYF	TGTGCCAGTAGTATTTTCCCGGGACTTCAGTACTTC
NA	TRBJ2-7	NA	TRBV11-2	CASSFRGFLYEQYF	TGTGCCAGCAGCTTTCGAGGGTTTTTGTACGAGCAGTACTTC
NA	TRBJ2-5	few	TRBV9	CASSVDQETQYF	TGTGCCAGCAGCGTAGACCAAGAGACCCAGTACTTC
NA	TRBJ2-2	few	TRBV15	CATSRDIVTGELFF	TGTGCCACCAGCAGAGATATTGTCACCGGGGAGCTGTTTTTT
TRBD1	TRBJ2-5	NA	TRBV24-1	CATSDFRGQGFQETQYF	TGTGCCACCAGTGATTTCCGTGGACAGGGGTTCCAAGAGACCCAGTACTTC
TRBD1	TRBJ2-3	NA	TRBV29-1	CTIVGQGELAGATDTQYF	TGCACCATTGTGGGACAGGGGGAACTAGCGGGTGCTACAGATACGCAGTATTTT
TRBD2	TRBJ2-1	few	TRBV7-8	CASSPGLADLYNEQFF	TGTGCCAGCAGCCCCGGACTAGCGGACCTCTACAATGAGCAGTTCTTC
TRBD2	TRBJ2-1	few	TRBV29-1	CSVELAGDGEQFF	TGCAGCGTTGAATTGGCGGGAGACGGCGAGCAGTTCTTC
NA	TRBJ2-7	many	TRBV29-1	CSVVGAAYEQYF	TGCAGCGTTGTCGGCGCCGCGTACGAGCAGTACTTC
TRBD1	TRBJ1-1	few	TRBV6-5	CASSYSVRSGTGKTEAFF	TGTGCCAGCAGTTACTCGGTCCGATCCGGGACAGGGAAGACTGAAGCTTTCTTT
TRBD2	TRBJ2-1	NA	TRBV14	CASSQESGRPYNEQFF	TGTGCCAGCAGCCAAGAAAGCGGGAGACCCTACAATGAGCAGTTCTTC
TRBD2	TRBJ2-3	few	TRBV12-3/TRBV12-4	CASSPLARGADTQYF	TGTGCCAGCAGTCCACTAGCGAGAGGGGCAGATACGCAGTATTTT
NA	TRBJ2-2	few	TRBV7-3	CASSLIVNTGELFF	TGTGCCAGCAGCTTAATAGTAAACACCGGGGAGCTGTTTTTT
NA	TRBJ2-2	many	TRBV29-1	CSVEDKTGTYTGELFF	TGCAGCGTTGAAGATAAAACAGGGACATACACCGGGGAGCTGTTTTTT
NA	TRBJ2-7	many	TRBV28	CASTKEMSLPEQYF	TGTGCCAGCACCAAAGAGATGAGTTTACCCGAGCAGTACTTC
TRBD2	TRBJ2-7	few	TRBV29-1	CSVSGTSRSYEQYF	TGCAGCGTTTCCGGGACTAGCCGCTCCTACGAGCAGTACTTC
TRBD2	TRBJ2-5	few	TRBV6-5	CASSYPLSAGGRETQYF	TGTGCCAGCAGTTATCCACTCTCCGCGGGAGGGAGAGAGACCCAGTACTTC
TRBD2	TRBJ2-4	many	TRBV28	CASSSGLATNIQYF	TGTGCCAGCAGTTCGGGACTAGCGACAAACATTCAGTACTTC
NA	TRBJ2-7	NA	TRBV7-2	CASSLGDVGLPYEQYF	TGTGCCAGCAGCTTAGGGGACGTGGGGCTTCCCTACGAGCAGTACTTC
TRBD2	TRBJ2-7	few	TRBV6-2/TRBV6-3	CASSYSGGSPTREQYF	TGTGCCAGCAGTTACTCGGGGGGGAGTCCGACCCGGGAGCAGTACTTC
NA	TRBJ1-1	NA	TRBV27	CASSPVGVRNTEAFF	TGTGCCAGCAGTCCCGTAGGGGTAAGGAACACTGAAGCTTTCTTT
NA	TRBJ1-2	NA	TRBV7-9	CASSLPGTGVDGYTF	TGTGCCAGCAGCTTACCCGGGACTGGGGTGGATGGCTACACCTTC